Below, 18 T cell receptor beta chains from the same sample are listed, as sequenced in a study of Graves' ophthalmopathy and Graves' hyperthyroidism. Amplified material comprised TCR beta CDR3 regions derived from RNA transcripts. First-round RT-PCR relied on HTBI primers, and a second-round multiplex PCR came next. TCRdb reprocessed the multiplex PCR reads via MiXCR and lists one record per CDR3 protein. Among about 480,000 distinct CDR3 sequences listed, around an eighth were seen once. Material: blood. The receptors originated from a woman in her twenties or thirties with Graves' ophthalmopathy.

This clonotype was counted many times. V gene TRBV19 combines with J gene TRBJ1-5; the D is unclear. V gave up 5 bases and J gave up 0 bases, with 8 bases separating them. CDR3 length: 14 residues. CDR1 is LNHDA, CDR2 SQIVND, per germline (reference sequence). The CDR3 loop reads CASSWTDSNQPQHF. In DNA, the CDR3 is TGTGCCAGTAGTTGGACGGATAGCAATCAGCCCCAGCATTTT.

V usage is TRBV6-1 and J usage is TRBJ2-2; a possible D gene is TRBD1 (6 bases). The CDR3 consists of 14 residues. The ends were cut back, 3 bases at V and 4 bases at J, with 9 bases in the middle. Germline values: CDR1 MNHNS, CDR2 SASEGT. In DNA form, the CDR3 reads TGTGCCAGCAGTGATGGGACACTCACCGGGGAGCTGTTTTTT. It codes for CASSDGTLTGELFF.

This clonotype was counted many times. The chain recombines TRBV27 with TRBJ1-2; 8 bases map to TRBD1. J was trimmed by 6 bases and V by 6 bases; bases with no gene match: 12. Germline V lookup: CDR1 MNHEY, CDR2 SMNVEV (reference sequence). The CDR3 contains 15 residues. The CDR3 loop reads CASRQGGLFGDGYTF. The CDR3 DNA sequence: TGTGCCAGCAGACAGGGGGGGCTCTTTGGGGATGGCTACACCTTC.

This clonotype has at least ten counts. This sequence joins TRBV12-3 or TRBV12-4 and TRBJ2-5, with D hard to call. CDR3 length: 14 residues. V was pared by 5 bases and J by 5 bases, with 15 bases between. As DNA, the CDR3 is TGTGCCAGCAGTCGGGCAGTCTTGGGGGAGACCCAGTACTTC. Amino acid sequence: CASSRAVLGETQYF.

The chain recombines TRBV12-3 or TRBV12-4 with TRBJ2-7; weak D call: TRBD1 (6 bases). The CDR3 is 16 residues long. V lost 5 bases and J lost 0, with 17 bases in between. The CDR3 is CASSPAWTASSYEQYF. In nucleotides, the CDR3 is TGTGCCAGCAGTCCCGCCTGGACAGCTAGCTCCTACGAGCAGTACTTC.

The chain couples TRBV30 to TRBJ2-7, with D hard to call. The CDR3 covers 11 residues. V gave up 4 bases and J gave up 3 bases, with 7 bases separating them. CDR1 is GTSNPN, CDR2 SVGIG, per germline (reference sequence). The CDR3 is CAWTLDYEQYF. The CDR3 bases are TGTGCCTGGACCCTAGACTACGAGCAGTACTTC. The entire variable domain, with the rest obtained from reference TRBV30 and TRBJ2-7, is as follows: SQTIHQWPATLVQPVGSPLSLECTVEGTSNPNLYWYRQAAGRGLQLLFYSVGIGQISSEVPQNLSASRPQDRQFILSSKKLLLSDSGFYLCAWTLDYEQYFGPGTRLTVT.

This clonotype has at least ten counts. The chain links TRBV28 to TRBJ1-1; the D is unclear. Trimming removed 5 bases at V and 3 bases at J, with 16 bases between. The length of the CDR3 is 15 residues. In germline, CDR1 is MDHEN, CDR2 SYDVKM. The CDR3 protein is CASSTEMRWDTEAFF. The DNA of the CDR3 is TGTGCCAGCAGTACGGAGATGAGGTGGGACACTGAAGCTTTCTTT.

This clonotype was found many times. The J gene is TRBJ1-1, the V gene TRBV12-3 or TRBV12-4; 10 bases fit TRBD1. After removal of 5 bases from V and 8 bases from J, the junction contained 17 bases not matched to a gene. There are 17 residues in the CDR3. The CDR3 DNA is TGTGCCAGCAGTCCCGGGGGGGACAGGGGTCCGGTGGGCGAAGCTTTCTTT. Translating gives CASSPGGDRGPVGEAFF.

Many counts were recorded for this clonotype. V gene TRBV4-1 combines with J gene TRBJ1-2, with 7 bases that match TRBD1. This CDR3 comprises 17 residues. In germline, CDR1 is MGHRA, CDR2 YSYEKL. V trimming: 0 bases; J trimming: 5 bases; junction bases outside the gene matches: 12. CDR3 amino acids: CASSQDPVQGVRYGYTF. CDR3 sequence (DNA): TGCGCCAGCAGCCAAGACCCCGTGCAGGGGGTGAGGTATGGCTACACCTTC.

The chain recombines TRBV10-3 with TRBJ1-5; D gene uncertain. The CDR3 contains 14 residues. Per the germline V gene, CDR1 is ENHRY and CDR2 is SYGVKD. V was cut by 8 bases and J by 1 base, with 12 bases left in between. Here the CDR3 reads CAISPIESNQPQHF. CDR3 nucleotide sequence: TGTGCCATCTCCCCAATCGAGAGCAATCAGCCCCAGCATTTT.

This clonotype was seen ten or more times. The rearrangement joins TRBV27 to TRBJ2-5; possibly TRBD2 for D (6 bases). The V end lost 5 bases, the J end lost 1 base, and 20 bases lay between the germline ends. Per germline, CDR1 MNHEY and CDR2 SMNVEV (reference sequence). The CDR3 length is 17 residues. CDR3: CASSDGTRPPTQETQYF. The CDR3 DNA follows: TGTGCCAGCAGTGATGGGACTCGGCCCCCTACCCAAGAGACCCAGTACTTC.

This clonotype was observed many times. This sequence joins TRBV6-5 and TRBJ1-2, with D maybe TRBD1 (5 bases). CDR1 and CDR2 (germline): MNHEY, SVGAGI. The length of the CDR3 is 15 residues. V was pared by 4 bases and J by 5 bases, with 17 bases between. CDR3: CASSSERTDKYGYTF. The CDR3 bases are TGTGCCAGCAGTTCTGAAAGGACGGACAAATATGGCTACACCTTC.

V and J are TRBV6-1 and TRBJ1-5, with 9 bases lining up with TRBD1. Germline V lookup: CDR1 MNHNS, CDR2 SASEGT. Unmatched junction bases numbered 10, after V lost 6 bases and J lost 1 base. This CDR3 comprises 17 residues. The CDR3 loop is CASSPGTGTLSNQPQHF. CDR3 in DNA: TGTGCCAGCAGCCCCGGGACAGGGACCTTGAGCAATCAGCCCCAGCATTTT.

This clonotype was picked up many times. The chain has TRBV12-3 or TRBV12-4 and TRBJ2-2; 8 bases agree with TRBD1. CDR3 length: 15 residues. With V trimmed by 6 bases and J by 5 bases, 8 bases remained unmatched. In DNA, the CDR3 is TGTGCCAGCAGCCGGGACAGGATCTTAACCGGGGAGCTGTTTTTT. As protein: CASSRDRILTGELFF.

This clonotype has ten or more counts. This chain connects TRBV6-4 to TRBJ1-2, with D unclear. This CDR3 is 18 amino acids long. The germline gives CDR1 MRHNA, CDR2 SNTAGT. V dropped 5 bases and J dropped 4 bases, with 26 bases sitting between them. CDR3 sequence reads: CASSPIGDGPNTRYGYTF. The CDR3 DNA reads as TGTGCCAGCAGTCCCATCGGTGACGGGCCTAACACCCGCTATGGCTACACCTTC.

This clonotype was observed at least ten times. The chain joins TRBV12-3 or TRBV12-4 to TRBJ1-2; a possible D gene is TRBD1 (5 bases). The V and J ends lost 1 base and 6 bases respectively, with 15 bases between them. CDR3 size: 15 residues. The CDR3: CASSLGTLPPDGYTF. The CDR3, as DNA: TGTGCCAGCAGTTTAGGGACACTTCCTCCTGATGGCTACACCTTC.

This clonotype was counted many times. CDR3 amino acids: CASSLGPSNQPQHF. The CDR3 DNA reads as TGTGCCAGCAGCTTAGGACCGAGCAATCAGCCCCAGCATTTT. The rearrangement uses TRBV7-8 and TRBJ1-5; D is undetermined. The germline V gene has CDR1 SGHVS and CDR2 FQNEAQ. The CDR3 sequence is 14 residues long. V was shortened by 1 base and J by 1 base, with 5 bases between the two germline ends.

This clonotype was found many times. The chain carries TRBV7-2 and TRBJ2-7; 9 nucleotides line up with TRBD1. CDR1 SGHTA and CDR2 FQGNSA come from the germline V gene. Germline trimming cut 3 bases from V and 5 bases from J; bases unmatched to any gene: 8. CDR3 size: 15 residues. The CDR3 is CASSFSGTGTNEQYF. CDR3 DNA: TGTGCCAGCAGCTTCTCCGGGACAGGGACAAACGAGCAGTACTTC.